The T cell receptor (beta chain) described here comes from a study of T cell repertoires in cytomegalovirus infection. Across the study: Public TCR beta signatures provided an indication of both CMV infection and a matching HLA type.

The CDR3 has 16 amino acids. Trimming stripped 4 bases from V and 1 base from J, with 16 bases between. Germline CDR1 MGHRA, CDR2 YSYEKL. With respect to this clonotype: Its antigen is unknown.

Study-wide points: There were HLA-C-restricted CMV-specific TCR beta clonotypes dominating the ex vivo response.

TCRdb redid the calling of the reads with MiXCR, one entry per CDR3 protein. The sample has hundreds of thousands of distinct CDR3 sequences, 24% seen once; the top ten hold around 8%. The source of this sequence is a human donor in good health (CMV status not recorded). Some clones in this sample may be carry-over from other donors' samples. The sequenced material came from CD8+ T cells from PBMCs. This chain connects TRBV4-1 to TRBJ1-1; D perhaps matches TRBD1 (6 bases). CDR3 protein: CASSPLSDRKNTEAFF. The DNA for the CDR3 is TGCGCCAGCAGCCCACTATCTGACAGGAAGAACACTGAAGCTTTCTTT.